The rows below give T cell receptor beta chains drawn from one sample of a study of T cell changes during pregnancy in multiple sclerosis. Data came from immunoSEQ multiplex PCR; TCRdb stores just in-frame clones and leaves some out. Of tens of thousands of clones listed, 85% to 95% are singletons. Sequencing used CD4+ T cells from peripheral blood mononuclear cells, obtained before pregnancy. The receptors come from a female donor with multiple sclerosis, enrolled in a pregnancy study. Each CDR3 is given without its conserved first and last residue. The D gene is left open where the match is weak. Some rows have no size entry. The others give once, few or many, or a class for an expanded clone.

>once|TRBV9|TRBJ2-2|TRBD2
ASSPRTSGSANTGELF
>.|TRBV2|TRBJ1-4|TRBD1
ASSETGTGNEKLF
>.|TRBV7-9|TRBJ2-1|TRBD2
ASSLTSGSRGNEQF
>.|TRBV6-4|TRBJ2-1|TRBD2
ASSVRAGGGSYNEQF
>.|TRBV5-1|TRBJ2-1|.
ASSLTTSYNEQF
>.|TRBV5-6|TRBJ2-7|.
ASHYEQY
>once|TRBV5-1|TRBJ2-3|TRBD1
ASSLAGTGVRLTDTQY
>.|TRBV9|TRBJ2-5|TRBD1
ASSGTGGGGTQY
>.|TRBV5-1|TRBJ2-7|.
ASSLLGGGAYEQY
>.|TRBV7-3|TRBJ2-5|.
ASSLMGDFGETQY
>.|TRBV19|TRBJ2-6|.
ASSTYGTGANVLT
>.|TRBV5-1|TRBJ2-7|TRBD1
ASRGQGGSYEQY
>.|TRBV5-6|TRBJ2-4|TRBD2
ASSLGGGVNIQY
>.|TRBV9|TRBJ1-2|.
ASSVVNSYNYGYT
>.|TRBV28|TRBJ2-7|TRBD2
ASSFGGGRANYEQY
>.|TRBV18|TRBJ2-7|TRBD1
ASSPGTGDHEQY
>.|TRBV19|TRBJ1-1|.
ASSTQRQGLNTEAF
>.|TRBV4-2|TRBJ1-3|.
ASSQVPRTVGDTIY
>.|TRBV5-1|TRBJ2-7|TRBD2
ASSHDTGTSSYEQY
>few|TRBV19|TRBJ1-2|.
ASSMNQAYGYT
>.|TRBV2|TRBJ2-3|.
ASSLGRGLTDTQY
>.|TRBV6-5|TRBJ2-1|.
ASIPAGSYNEQF
>.|TRBV2|TRBJ1-4|.
ASRSGLTNEKLF
>once|TRBV30|TRBJ2-5|TRBD1
AWDQGAAQETQY
>.|TRBV11-2|TRBJ2-7|TRBD2
ASSWDASGYEQY
>.|TRBV5-6|TRBJ2-2|TRBD2
ASSPTMVSGAITGELF
>.|TRBV19|TRBJ2-2|TRBD2
ASALTSGETGELF
>.|TRBV29-1|TRBJ1-1|.
SVRARLRENMNTEAF
>.|TRBV11-3|TRBJ2-3|TRBD2
ASSYGGTDTQY
>.|TRBV9|TRBJ2-7|TRBD2
ASSVGVAGDSEQY
>.|TRBV6-1|TRBJ1-1|TRBD1
ASSPQRGTGEAF
>.|TRBV6-1|TRBJ1-1|TRBD1
ASSRGQGNTEAF
>.|TRBV28|TRBJ1-3|TRBD1
ASSFHGTGVGNTIY
>.|TRBV6-1|TRBJ2-2|.
ASRYRAAGELF
>.|TRBV5-1|TRBJ2-7|TRBD2
ASSWGGSSYEQY
>.|TRBV27|TRBJ2-7|TRBD2
ASTPSGRAHYEQY
>once|TRBV28|TRBJ1-5|TRBD1
ASSNTGTGNQPQH
>once|TRBV30|TRBJ2-1|TRBD2
AWSVLASGSSYNEQF
>.|TRBV5-4|TRBJ1-1|TRBD1
ASSPGQGRRGTEAF
>.|TRBV30|TRBJ1-1|.
AWSRTKTEAF